The sequence of this T cell receptor (beta chain) was determined in a study of technical replicates of blood from a few donors (dated by TCRdb to between 2016 and 2019). The library was obtained by the immunoSEQ multiplex PCR assay. TCRdb provides this immuneACCESS table in a form limited to in-frame rearrangements. Some clones are lacking; in checked studies, under half of them reflect an unresolved V gene, and why the rest are absent is not known. In this sample the table shows about 83,000 clones, about 94% of which occur a single time. The ten most abundant clones make up less than 0.3% of the sample. Worth noting for this clone: The antigen it recognizes is unknown. Base qualities are not provided; no much larger clone lies one nucleotide away.

V has 3 bases trimmed and J has 2 bases trimmed; junction bases matching no gene number 16. The CDR3 has 19 amino acids, counting the end cysteine and phenylalanine. Only CDR3 DNA remains: 57 bases, in frame from the first base. The germline V gene yields SGHRS for CDR1 and YFSETQ for CDR2. This sequence uses TRBV5-1 and TRBJ2-1; TRBD2 agrees with 8 junctional bases. The TCR was taken from a human donor in good health. Sequencing used T cells isolated from PBMCs. The CDR3 region: CASSSLIRLAGTTYNEQFF. The DNA reads TGCGCCAGCAGCTCGCTCATCCGCTTAGCGGGAACTACCTACAATGAGCAGTTCTTC.